The 18 T cell receptor beta chains below were found in one sample sequenced in a study of T cell repertoires in cytomegalovirus infection. MiXCR, applied by TCRdb to the reads, yields one record per CDR3 protein. This sample yields approximately 730,000 distinct CDR3 sequences, of which almost 30% are seen a single time; less than 15% belongs to the top ten. These receptors lack a known antigen. The sequences come from cultured CD8+ T cells from PBMCs, collected from culture after CMV antigen stimulation. Every receptor here comes from a human donor in good health (CMV status not recorded). Some clones in this sample may be carry-over from other donors' samples.

The V call is TRBV20-1, the J call TRBJ2-1; TRBD1 aligns across 11 bases. This CDR3 region has 14 residues. In germline, CDR1 is DFQATT, CDR2 SNEGSKA (reference sequence). V gave up 0 bases and J gave up 9 bases; unmatched junction bases: 4. The chain's CDR3 is CSARDRDRGVEQFF. Here the CDR3 DNA reads TGCAGTGCTAGAGATAGGGACAGGGGGGTTGAGCAGTTCTTC.

This clonotype was seen repeatedly, ten times or more. The chain has TRBV6-1 and TRBJ1-2, with 9 positions matching TRBD1. The CDR3 extends over 13 amino acids. The germline V gene has CDR1 MNHNS and CDR2 SASEGT. V lost 6 bases, J lost 5 bases, and 4 bases stayed unmatched. The CDR3 sequence is CASRGQGIYGYTF. The CDR3 DNA reads TGTGCCAGCAGGGGACAGGGAATTTATGGCTACACCTTC.

This clonotype was detected a few times. The rearrangement joins TRBV11-3 to TRBJ1-1, with D perhaps matching TRBD1 (5 bases). The CDR3 length is 13 residues. Germline V lookup: CDR1 SGHNT, CDR2 YENEEA. Trimming stripped 1 base from V and 5 bases from J, with 8 bases between. This chain's CDR3 is CASSLADSTEAFF. CDR3 DNA: TGTGCCAGCAGCTTAGCTGACAGTACTGAAGCTTTCTTT.

The V and J genes are TRBV7-6 and TRBJ1-3; D may be TRBD1 (6 bases). Germline V gives CDR1 SGHVS, CDR2 FNYEAQ. Trimming removed 5 bases at V and 0 bases at J, with 17 bases between. The CDR3 length is 17 residues. CDR3 DNA sequence: TGTGCCAGCAGCCGGGCGAGGGGGGCGAGCTCTGGAAACACCATATATTTT. The encoded protein is CASSRARGASSGNTIYF.

This clonotype was recorded at least ten times. One junction end disagrees with the germline gene, perhaps due to a read error. CDR3 in DNA: TGTGCTAGCAGCGCGGACCTTAATTCACCCCTCCACTTT. This translates into CASSADLNSPLHF. J is TRBJ1-6 and V is TRBV7-7; D gene uncertain. The CDR3 length is 13 residues. The V gene's germline CDR1 is SSHAT and CDR2 FNYEAQ (reference sequence).

This rearrangement joins TRBV7-9 to TRBJ2-1, with TRBD2 matching 7 bases. CDR3 size: 14 residues. Germline CDR1 and CDR2: SEHNR and FQNEAQ (reference sequence). Trimming at V came to 5 bases and at J to 5 bases, leaving 6 bases not matched to a gene. CDR3 bases: TGTGCCAGCAGCCCCCGCGCGGGAGACAATGAGCAGTTCTTC. Encoded protein: CASSPRAGDNEQFF.

This clonotype showed up just a few times. The rearrangement links TRBV19 to TRBJ1-1, with D perhaps matching TRBD1 (6 bases). CDR3 length: 16 amino acids. Trimming left V 3 bases short and J 4 bases short, with 18 bases between. Germline values: CDR1 LNHDA, CDR2 SQIVND (reference sequence). The DNA for the CDR3 is TGTGCCAGTAGTATCCGCCAGAAACCAGGGGCCACTGAAGCTTTCTTT. Its protein is CASSIRQKPGATEAFF.

In nucleotides, the CDR3 is TGTGCCAGTCACGACAGGGGGCCAGAAGATACGCAGTATTTT. Its protein is CASHDRGPEDTQYF. V gene TRBV19 combines with J gene TRBJ2-3, with TRBD1 identical over 10 bases. Trimming cost V 8 bases and J 5 bases; bases outside gene matches: 7. The CDR3 sequence is 14 residues long. CDR1 and CDR2 from the germline V gene are LNHDA and SQIVND (reference sequence).

Regarding this clonotype: The conserved phenylalanine or tryptophan normally closing the CDR3 is absent here, so this likely arose from a read error. The chain employs TRBV7-9 and TRBJ1-2, with 9 bases lining up with TRBD1. CDR1 SEHNR and CDR2 FQNEAQ come from the germline V gene (reference sequence). CDR3 size: 14 residues. V lost 5 bases to trimming and J lost 4 bases; unmatched junction nucleotides: 5. Here the CDR3 DNA reads TGTGCCAGCAGCCACAGGGGGCACGGCTATGGCTACACCCTC. As protein: CASSHRGHGYGYTL.

The CDR3 DNA sequence: TGTGCCACCAGCGACTTCCCGGACACCATATATTTT. Encoded protein: CATSDFPDTIYF. The chain uses TRBV15 and TRBJ1-3; D gene ambiguous. The CDR3 has 12 residues. Trimming removed 5 bases at V and 8 bases at J, with 10 bases between. Per germline, CDR1 LNHNV and CDR2 YYDKDF (reference sequence). The variable domain in full, completed from reference TRBV15 and TRBJ1-3, reads DAMVIQNPRYQVTQFGKPVTLSCSQTLNHNVMYWYQQKSSQAPKLLFHYYDKDFNNEADTPDNFQSRRPNTSFCFLDIRSPGLGDTAMYLCATSDFPDTIYFGEGSWLTVV.

Only a few counts were recorded for this clonotype. This chain links TRBV5-5 with TRBJ2-3, with 10 bases fitting TRBD2. In germline, CDR1 is SGHKS, CDR2 YYEKEE (reference sequence). Unmatched junction bases numbered 6, after V lost 2 bases and J lost 6 bases. This CDR3 is built from 15 residues. The CDR3: CASSFGAGGLDTQYF. The CDR3 coding sequence is TGTGCCAGCAGCTTCGGAGCGGGGGGGCTGGATACGCAGTATTTT.

This clonotype was seen ten or more times. This chain links TRBV7-2 with TRBJ2-2; 12 positions agree with TRBD1. This CDR3 is 19 amino acids long. The V gene end was trimmed by 5 bases and the J gene end by 1 base; junction bases not matched to a gene: 11. The germline V gene has CDR1 SGHTA and CDR2 FQGNSA. The CDR3 reads CASSPRDRGHTLNTGELFF. CDR3 coding DNA: TGTGCCAGCAGCCCCCGGGACAGGGGGCATACCCTGAACACCGGGGAGCTGTTTTTT.

Only a few counts were recorded for this clonotype. The chain uses TRBV6-2 or TRBV6-3 and TRBJ1-6; no definite D call. The germline V gene encodes CDR1 MNHEY and CDR2 SVGEGT. This CDR3 has 14 amino acids. The ends were cut back, 2 bases at V and 10 bases at J, with 12 bases in the middle. DNA of the CDR3: TGTGCCAGCAGTTACGGGGTAAGCGGGTCACCCCTCCACTTT. Translating it yields CASSYGVSGSPLHF.

V and J are TRBV7-6 and TRBJ2-7; TRBD1 agrees at 7 bases. V was clipped by 4 bases and J by 0 bases; unmatched bases: 9. Germline V CDR1 and CDR2: SGHVS, FNYEAQ. The CDR3 has 16 amino acids. The CDR3 protein is CASSSPGQLLSYEQYF. DNA of the CDR3: TGTGCCAGCAGCTCGCCGGGACAGCTCCTCTCCTACGAGCAGTACTTC.

The genes are TRBV2 and TRBJ2-5; maybe TRBD2 (6 bases). In germline, CDR1 is SNHLY, CDR2 FYNNEI. Trimming took off 4 bases at V and 5 bases at J, with 17 bases between the two ends. The CDR3 is 15 amino acids. The CDR3 protein is CASSAGLRTLETQYF. CDR3 coding DNA: TGTGCCAGCAGTGCGGGACTCCGAACGTTGGAGACCCAGTACTTC.

The chain couples TRBV13 to TRBJ1-3; D is unclear. The CDR3 is 16 residues long. Germline values: CDR1 PRHDT, CDR2 FYEKMQ (reference sequence). V lost 5 bases to trimming and J lost 1 base, with 15 bases between them. CDR3 in amino acids: CASSHSLQRSGNTIYF. CDR3 nucleotide sequence: TGTGCCAGCAGCCACTCGCTTCAGAGATCTGGAAACACCATATATTTT.

V is TRBV19 and J is TRBJ2-6; no clear D gene. This CDR3 region has 10 residues. Between the trimmed V and J ends, which lost 8 bases and 13 bases, there was a span of 9 bases. The germline V gene encodes CDR1 LNHDA and CDR2 SQIVND (reference sequence). The CDR3 DNA reads as TGTGCCAGTTCCGGTCGGGTCCTGACTTTC. Translating gives CASSGRVLTF. The entire variable domain, with the rest obtained from reference TRBV19 and TRBJ2-6, is as follows: DGGITQSPKYLFRKEGQNVTLSCEQNLNHDAMYWYRQDPGQGLRLIYYSQIVNDFQKGDIAEGYSVSREKKESFPLTVTSAQKNPTAFYLCASSGRVLTFGAGSRLTVL.

This chain connects TRBV20-1 to TRBJ1-5, with 7 bases lining up with TRBD1. This CDR3 is built from 14 residues. Per germline, CDR1 DFQATT and CDR2 SNEGSKA (reference sequence). With 4 bases clipped from V and 2 bases from J, the junction kept 5 bases outside the gene matches. The CDR3 loop reads CSAIDRDGNQPQHF. For the CDR3, the DNA is TGCAGTGCTATTGACAGGGATGGCAATCAGCCCCAGCATTTT.